Following are 21 T cell receptor beta chains from one sample sequenced in a study of radiotherapy plus CTLA-4 blockade in lung cancer. Generated by immunoSEQ multiplex PCR, the TCRdb table keeps only in-frame clones and is missing some. This repertoire shows around 70,000 clones, roughly 84% found once; its top ten account for 40%. Sequencing was performed on peripheral blood, taken from a patient treated with radiotherapy plus ipilimumab. All receptors come from a human donor with non-small cell lung cancer that progressed on radiotherapy plus ipilimumab.

This clone appeared a single time. CDR3 nucleotides: TGTGCCAGCAGCTACCGACAGGGGGGGAACACCGGGGAGCTGTTTTTT. Amino acid sequence: CASSYRQGGNTGELFF. The chain recombines TRBV13 with TRBJ2-2; 9 bases are a match to TRBD1. The CDR3 is 16 amino acids. Germline V gives CDR1 PRHDT, CDR2 FYEKMQ (reference sequence). The ends lost 4 bases at V and 1 base at J; junction bases unmatched: 4.

The gene calls are TRBV7-9 and TRBJ2-2, with 9 bases aligning to TRBD1. This CDR3 has 14 amino acids. The J segment lost 6 bases and the V segment lost 7 bases, leaving 6 bases of the junction unmatched. Germline V gives CDR1 SEHNR, CDR2 FQNEAQ (reference sequence). CDR3 DNA: TGTGCCAGCACCTTGACAGGGGGACCCGGGGAGCTGTTTTTT. Protein sequence: CASTLTGGPGELFF.

The CDR3 is CASSLSVEKLFF. Written as DNA, the CDR3 is TGTGCCAGCAGCTTATCAGTTGAAAAACTGTTTTTT. V gene TRBV11-2 combines with J gene TRBJ1-4, with D unclear. The V and J ends lost 2 bases and 7 bases respectively, with 5 bases between them. CDR1 is SGHAT and CDR2 is FQNNGV in the germline V gene. The length of the CDR3 is 12 residues.

V is TRBV7-9 and J is TRBJ1-3; a weak D match, TRBD1 (5 bases). Trimming removed 5 bases at V and 0 bases at J, with 14 bases between. Germline V gene sequence: CDR1 SEHNR, CDR2 FQNEAQ (reference sequence). The CDR3 consists of 16 residues. The CDR3 coding sequence is TGTGCCAGCAGCGTCTCCGGGACTTTCTCTGGAAACACCATATATTTT. It encodes CASSVSGTFSGNTIYF.

This clone showed up just once. The rearrangement uses TRBV27 and TRBJ2-1; TRBD1 aligns across 7 bases. There are 14 residues in the CDR3. CDR1 MNHEY and CDR2 SMNVEV come from the germline V gene (reference sequence). Trimming cost V 5 bases and J 7 bases; bases outside gene matches: 8. As DNA, the CDR3 is TGTGCCAGCAGTCCACAGGGGAGAGGAAATGAGCAGTTCTTC. Its protein product is CASSPQGRGNEQFF.

This chain connects TRBV7-6 to TRBJ2-7; D remains ambiguous. V was clipped by 1 base and J by 5 bases, with 18 bases between them. Per germline, CDR1 SGHVS and CDR2 FNYEAQ. The CDR3 loop spans 16 amino acids. CDR3 sequence reads: CASSLVVGGQYNEQYF. CDR3 nucleotide sequence: TGTGCCAGCAGCTTAGTAGTGGGTGGTCAATATAACGAGCAGTACTTC.

The CDR3, as DNA: TGTGCCAGCAGATCCCCGGGAAGAATAACTGAAGCTTTCTTT. It codes for CASRSPGRITEAFF. The rearrangement joins TRBV5-4 to TRBJ1-1; D is unclear. The CDR3 contains 14 residues. CDR1 and CDR2 (germline): SGHNT, YYREEE (reference sequence). Trimming removed 5 bases from V and 5 bases from J, with 16 bases in between.

CDR3 sequence (DNA): TGTGCCAGCAGTTACAGGGCTGGGGAGACCCAGTACTTC. Protein product: CASSYRAGETQYF. The chain is built from TRBV6-6 and TRBJ2-5, with D uncertain. The CDR3 has 13 residues. Germline V lookup: CDR1 MNHNY, CDR2 SVGAGI (reference sequence). Trimming took 2 bases from V and 5 from J, leaving 9 bases between them.

J is TRBJ2-7 and V is TRBV7-8; D possibly corresponds to TRBD2 (7 bases). Between the trimmed V and J ends, which lost 0 bases and 2 bases, there was a span of 17 bases. Germline CDR1 is SGHVS and CDR2 is FQNEAQ. The CDR3 has 17 amino acids. The CDR3 spells CASSLARARGGAYEQYF. The CDR3, as DNA: TGTGCCAGCAGCTTAGCGAGGGCCAGGGGAGGGGCCTACGAGCAGTACTTC.

The rearrangement links TRBV7-6 to TRBJ1-1, with D maybe TRBD1 (5 bases). Trimming stripped 6 bases from V and 0 bases from J, with 11 bases between. Germline loops: CDR1 SGHVS, CDR2 FNYEAQ. This CDR3 contains 14 residues. The CDR3 reads CASRSDRMNTEAFF. The CDR3 DNA sequence: TGTGCCAGCAGGTCAGACAGAATGAACACTGAAGCTTTCTTT.

This clone occurred once. The V gene is TRBV6-1, the J gene TRBJ2-1; D call uncertain. Trimming cost V 1 base and J 7 bases, with 8 bases left between them. The germline V gene has CDR1 MNHNS and CDR2 SASEGT. The CDR3 is 13 residues long. In nucleotides, the CDR3 is TGTGCCAGCAGTGAAGTTTTGGGGAATGAGCAGTTCTTC. It encodes CASSEVLGNEQFF.

The chain links TRBV7-8 to TRBJ2-7; 9 positions agree with TRBD2. J was trimmed by 5 bases and V by 5 bases; bases with no gene match: 7. The CDR3 runs 14 residues. Germline values: CDR1 SGHVS, CDR2 FQNEAQ. The CDR3 spells CASSAETSGNEQYF. The CDR3 DNA reads TGTGCCAGCAGCGCGGAGACTAGCGGTAACGAGCAGTACTTC.

The chain joins TRBV11-3 to TRBJ1-1; TRBD1 is a possible D gene (5 bases). Germline loops: CDR1 SGHNT, CDR2 YENEEA. The CDR3 has 12 amino acids. Trimming removed 5 bases from V and 5 bases from J, with 9 bases in between. The CDR3 DNA is TGTGCCAGCAGCCTCAGGGTGACTGAAGCTTTCTTT. As protein: CASSLRVTEAFF.

V gene TRBV2 combines with J gene TRBJ1-4, with D hard to call. V dropped 5 bases and J dropped 8 bases, with 9 bases sitting between them. The CDR3 covers 12 residues. Germline CDR1 reads SNHLY; CDR2 reads FYNNEI. For the CDR3, the DNA is TGTGCCAGCAGTCAAGGCGCGGAAAAACTGTTTTTT. Its translation is CASSQGAEKLFF.

The chain recombines TRBV20-1 with TRBJ1-1; unclear D gene. The CDR3 totals 11 residues. Germline-derived CDR1 and CDR2 are DFQATT and SNEGSKA (reference sequence). The V end lost 3 bases, the J end lost 7 bases, and 9 bases lay between the germline ends. In DNA, the CDR3 is TGCAGTGCTAGTGAGGGCTTTGAAGCTTTCTTT. Translated: CSASEGFEAFF.

J is TRBJ2-7 and V is TRBV5-1, with D tentatively TRBD1 (6 bases). The CDR3 loop spans 14 amino acids. Germline loops: CDR1 SGHRS, CDR2 YFSETQ. V dropped 0 bases and J dropped 4 bases, with 11 bases sitting between them. The CDR3 loop is CASSLENRVYEQYF. CDR3 nucleotides: TGCGCCAGCAGCTTGGAAAACAGGGTGTACGAGCAGTACTTC. Based on the CDR3 plus reference TRBV5-1 and TRBJ2-7, the full variable domain is KAGVTQTPRYLIKTRGQQVTLSCSPISGHRSVSWYQQTPGQGLQFLFEYFSETQRNKGNFPGRFSGRQFSNSRSEMNVSTLELGDSALYLCASSLENRVYEQYFGPGTRLTVT.

The chain carries TRBV9 and TRBJ2-1; 8 bases are a match to TRBD1. This CDR3 is built from 16 residues. V shed 3 bases, J shed 1 base, and the junction held 6 bases outside the gene matches. The germline V gene has CDR1 SGDLS and CDR2 YYNGEE. CDR3 loop: CASSAQGDLSYNEQFF. The CDR3 DNA reads as TGTGCCAGCAGCGCACAGGGGGACCTGTCCTACAATGAGCAGTTCTTC.

This clone was counted a few times. The V and J genes are TRBV5-1 and TRBJ1-3; TRBD1 aligns across 7 bases. This CDR3 is 15 amino acids long. Germline lookup yields CDR1 SGHRS and CDR2 YFSETQ. The V gene end was trimmed by 4 bases and the J gene end by 0 bases; junction bases not matched to a gene: 4. The CDR3 sequence is CASSTGDSSGNTIYF. For the CDR3, the DNA is TGCGCCAGCAGCACGGGGGACAGCTCTGGAAACACCATATATTTT.

V gene TRBV6-5 combines with J gene TRBJ2-6; tentative D call: TRBD1 (6 bases). The V end lost 5 bases, the J end lost 4 bases, and 12 bases lay between the germline ends. The CDR3 loop spans 15 amino acids. In germline, CDR1 is MNHEY, CDR2 SVGAGI. CDR3 nucleotide sequence: TGTGCCAGCAGTAACAGGGCGACGGGGGCCAACGTCCTGACTTTC. Translation gives CASSNRATGANVLTF.

The chain recombines TRBV4-1 with TRBJ2-1; D is perhaps TRBD2 (5 bases). The V gene lost 4 bases and the J gene lost 3 bases, with 7 bases spanning the gap. CDR1 MGHRA and CDR2 YSYEKL come from the germline V gene. The CDR3 extends over 13 amino acids. The CDR3, as DNA: TGCGCCAGCAGCCTGACTAACTACAATGAGCAGTTCTTC. Its translation is CASSLTNYNEQFF.

The CDR3 DNA reads TGTGCCAGCAGTGAAGCTGCGGGAGGCACTCCTAGCACAGATACGCAGTATTTT. Translation: CASSEAAGGTPSTDTQYF. The chain links TRBV6-1 to TRBJ2-3; TRBD2 matches at 8 bases. With V trimmed by 0 bases and J by 0 bases, 8 bases remained unmatched. Germline lookup yields CDR1 MNHNS and CDR2 SASEGT. The CDR3 loop spans 18 amino acids.